The rows below give T cell receptor beta chains drawn from one sample of a study of blood T cell repertoires in COVID-19. Clones were read by immunoSEQ multiplex PCR, and TCRdb kept only the in-frame ones, dropping some. Among roughly 300,000 clones listed, 85% to 90% were seen once. Sequencing used peripheral blood. The receptors come from a human donor in a cohort sampled during active COVID-19. Both conserved end residues are part of each CDR3. A D gene is named only where the DNA matches it firmly. Some rows mark clone size as missing; the rest say once, few, many or name a class of expanded clone.

NA	TRBD1	TRBV19	TRBJ1-2	TGTGCCAGTAGTATACGTCCGGACAGGGCCTATGGCTACACCTTC	CASSIRPDRAYGYTF
few	TRBD2	TRBV19	TRBJ2-3	TGTGCCAGTAAGGGAGGGACTAGCGGGGGTGGAGGATCATATACGCAGTATTTT	CASKGGTSGGGGSYTQYF
NA	TRBD2	TRBV28	TRBJ2-7	TGTGCCAGCAGAGCGGGAGGCCAACCCTACGAGCAGTACTTC	CASRAGGQPYEQYF
NA	NA	TRBV27	TRBJ2-4	TGTGCCAGCGGCAGGGAGGGGGGTATAGCCAAAAACATTCAGTACTTC	CASGREGGIAKNIQYF
NA	NA	TRBV28	TRBJ1-4	TGTGCCAGCAGTTTAATGCGTCTGGCAACTAATGAAAAACTGTTTTTT	CASSLMRLATNEKLFF
NA	TRBD2	TRBV2	TRBJ2-1	TGTGCCAGCAGTCCCCCCGGGACTAGACACAATGAGCAGTTCTTC	CASSPPGTRHNEQFF
once	TRBD1	TRBV19	TRBJ1-5	TGTGCCAGTACCATTCTTTATACAGGGGGACAGCCCCAGCATTTT	CASTILYTGGQPQHF
NA	NA	TRBV15	TRBJ1-4	TGTGCCACCAGCAGATGGAAGGGGGTCGGGACTAATGAAAAACTGTTTTTT	CATSRWKGVGTNEKLFF
NA	NA	TRBV5-4	TRBJ1-1	TGTGCCAGCAGCTTGGACCGATCACAGGTGTTGGAAGCTTTCTTT	CASSLDRSQVLEAFF
NA	NA	TRBV4-1	TRBJ2-7	TGCGCCAGCAGCCACCCGGGTAGAACGACCTACGAGCAGTACTTC	CASSHPGRTTYEQYF
NA	NA	TRBV2	TRBJ1-5	TGTGCCAGCGACAATCAAGGCCGGGAGCTCAATCAGCCCCAGCATTTT	CASDNQGRELNQPQHF
NA	NA	TRBV6-1	TRBJ2-7	TGTGCCAGCAGTGAAGCCTCATTGAGGGCAGGGGCCGCCTACGAGCAGTACTTC	CASSEASLRAGAAYEQYF
NA	NA	TRBV11-1	TRBJ2-1	TGTGCCAGCAGCTTAGGGGGAGCTGGTGAGCAGTTCTTC	CASSLGGAGEQFF
NA	NA	TRBV19	TRBJ2-7	TGTGCCAGTAGTATATTGATCACTAGTGCCGAGCAGTACTTC	CASSILITSAEQYF
NA	TRBD2	TRBV29-1	TRBJ2-3	TGCAGCGTCCCAAGGACTAGCGGGCGCACAGATACGCAGTATTTT	CSVPRTSGRTDTQYF
NA	NA	TRBV18	TRBJ2-1	TGTGCCAGCTCTCGCTCGATCGGGCGGGCTGGGGATTACAATGAGCAGTTCTTC	CASSRSIGRAGDYNEQFF
NA	NA	TRBV2	TRBJ2-5	TGTGCCAGCAGTGCCAATCTAGGGGCGGAGACCCAGTACTTC	CASSANLGAETQYF
NA	TRBD2	TRBV28	TRBJ2-5	TGTGCCAGCAGTCCCCTAGCGGGGCAAGACCAAGAGACCCAGTACTTC	CASSPLAGQDQETQYF
NA	NA	TRBV1	TRBJ1-4	TGCACCAGCAGCCAAAGGCAGGGAGGAGAAAAACTGTTTTTT	CTSSQRQGGEKLFF
NA	NA	TRBV11-2	TRBJ1-5	TGTGCCAGCAGCTTAGACGCGACACTTAGCAATCAGCCCCAGCATTTT	CASSLDATLSNQPQHF
NA	NA	TRBV2	TRBJ1-2	TGTGCCAGCTCCCGAGACCTGGGGGGCTATGGCTACACCTTC	CASSRDLGGYGYTF
NA	TRBD1	TRBV4-2	TRBJ2-1	TGTGCCAGCAGCCCAAACCCAGGGACAGGGGAATACAATGAGCAGTTCTTC	CASSPNPGTGEYNEQFF
NA	NA	TRBV4-3	TRBJ1-1	TGCGCCAGCAGCCAAGAGACGGGGGTTGGAGCTTTCTTT	CASSQETGVGAFF
few	TRBD2	TRBV7-9	TRBJ2-7	TGTGCCAGCAGCGCGGGAGTCGAGCAGTACTTC	CASSAGVEQYF
NA	TRBD2	TRBV6-2/TRBV6-3	TRBJ2-1	TGTGCCAGCAGTTACGGCGGGGGGGGTTACAATGAGCAGTTCTTC	CASSYGGGGYNEQFF
NA	TRBD1	TRBV6-5	TRBJ1-2	TGTGCCAGCAGTTCGATCTACAGGGGCCGCTATGGCTACACCTTC	CASSSIYRGRYGYTF
NA	TRBD1	TRBV4-1	TRBJ1-2	TGCGCCAGCAGCCAATCCCTTCTCCGGGACAGCAATGGCTACACCTTC	CASSQSLLRDSNGYTF
NA	TRBD1	TRBV24-1	TRBJ1-1	TGTGCCACCAGTGATCCCGACAGGGCCCCTGAAGCTTTCTTT	CATSDPDRAPEAFF
NA	NA	TRBV15	TRBJ2-1	TGTGCCACCAGCAGAAGAACTAGTCCGAGCTCCTACAATGAGCAGTTCTTC	CATSRRTSPSSYNEQFF
NA	TRBD1	TRBV19	TRBJ1-2	TGTGCCAGCCGCCCTCCGGGACAGAGGACCTATGGCTACACCTTC	CASRPPGQRTYGYTF
NA	NA	TRBV3-1/TRBV3-2	TRBJ2-3	TGTGCCAGCAGCCCGAACCGGGATACGCAGTATTTT	CASSPNRDTQYF
NA	NA	TRBV27	TRBJ1-5	TGTGCCAGCGGGGGGGGCAATCAGCCCCAGCATTTT	CASGGGNQPQHF
NA	TRBD2	TRBV7-9	TRBJ2-5	TGTGCCAGCAGCTTAGGTGGCGGGAGTTACCAAGAGACCCAGTACTTC	CASSLGGGSYQETQYF
NA	TRBD2	TRBV11-3	TRBJ2-1	TGTGCCAGCAGCTTAATGGCGGGAGGGCGGAATGAGCAGTTCTTC	CASSLMAGGRNEQFF
once	TRBD1	TRBV4-1	TRBJ1-4	TGCGCCAGCAGCCAAGGTGGGACAGATGGTGAAAAACTGTTTTTT	CASSQGGTDGEKLFF
NA	NA	TRBV27	TRBJ2-7	TGTGCCAGCAGTTTAGACAGGGGAGGGCGCGAGCAGTACTTC	CASSLDRGGREQYF
NA	TRBD1	TRBV27	TRBJ1-5	TGTGCCAGCAGTCTCCAGAAGGGGGCGAATCAGCCCCAGCATTTT	CASSLQKGANQPQHF
NA	TRBD1	TRBV12-3/TRBV12-4	TRBJ1-2	TGTGCCAGCAGTTCTGGGACAGCATATGGCTACACCTTC	CASSSGTAYGYTF
NA	TRBD2	TRBV19	TRBJ2-5	TGTGCCAGTAGTGCCAGAGAACGCAGCGGGACCAGGAGAGAGACCCAGTACTTC	CASSARERSGTRRETQYF
NA	NA	TRBV7-3	TRBJ2-7	TGTGCCAGCAGCCCTCAGACAGGCTACGAGCAGTACTTC	CASSPQTGYEQYF
NA	NA	TRBV18	TRBJ2-1	TGTGCCAGCTCACCGGAACGGGGAAGCCCGCAGTTCTTC	CASSPERGSPQFF
NA	NA	TRBV7-2	TRBJ2-1	TGTGCCAGCAGCTTAGAGCTACCCCCCTACAATGAGCAGTTCTTC	CASSLELPPYNEQFF
NA	NA	TRBV11-3	TRBJ1-1	TGTGCCAGCAGTAATTTCGACTCTGAAGCTTTCTTT	CASSNFDSEAFF
NA	NA	TRBV12-3/TRBV12-4	TRBJ2-3	TGTGCCAGCAGTCCCGTTGCAGATACGCAGTATTTT	CASSPVADTQYF
NA	TRBD2	TRBV5-1	TRBJ2-7	TGCGCCAGCAGCTTGGAGCGGGGGGGCTACGAGCAGTACTTC	CASSLERGGYEQYF
once	TRBD1	TRBV19	TRBJ1-1	TGTGCCAGTAGTATCGCGGGGACAGGTGGGGTGAACACTGAAGCTTTCTTT	CASSIAGTGGVNTEAFF
NA	TRBD2	TRBV10-2	TRBJ2-2	TGCGCCAGCAGTGTCGGCCCTAGCGGGTCTTTTGGGGAGCTGTTTTTT	CASSVGPSGSFGELFF
few	NA	TRBV7-2	TRBJ1-2	TGTGCCAGCAGCCAAGGACAGACTTTATATGGCTACACCTTC	CASSQGQTLYGYTF
NA	NA	TRBV4-1	TRBJ2-3	TGCGCCAGCAAGAGGAGGGAGTGGAGCACAGATACGCAGTATTTT	CASKRREWSTDTQYF
NA	TRBD2	TRBV9	TRBJ2-2	TGTGCCAGCAGCGTAGGTGGGAGGGCCGGCGGGGAGCTGTTTTTT	CASSVGGRAGGELFF
NA	TRBD1	TRBV27	TRBJ2-1	TGTGCCAGCAGTTCAAACATAACAGGGGGCGATAACAATGAGCAGTTCTTC	CASSSNITGGDNNEQFF
NA	NA	TRBV7-8	TRBJ2-1	TGTGCCAGCAGCTTAAGAGTCCGGGACTACACGCCCCAGGGGTCCTACAATGAGCAGTTCTTC	CASSLRVRDYTPQGSYNEQFF